Below are 9 T cell receptor beta chains sequenced from a single sample in a study of identical twins. TCRdb reanalysed the 5' RACE reads using MiXCR and keeps one entry per CDR3 protein. The table records about 890,000 distinct CDR3 sequences, 12% of them present only once. The data were also submitted as part of a second study, on yellow fever vaccine responses in identical twins.

The sample consisted of PBMCs. These receptors originate from a woman younger than 30 in good health.

In this sample, this clonotype turned up a few times. This rearrangement joins TRBV7-8 to TRBJ2-2, with 9 bases identical to TRBD2. With V trimmed by 0 bases and J by 5 bases, 13 bases remained unmatched. The CDR3 sequence is 19 residues long. Germline CDR1 SGHVS, CDR2 FQNEAQ. The chain's CDR3 is CASSLASRGAGGGTGELFF. Here the CDR3 DNA reads TGTGCCAGCAGCTTAGCCTCCCGGGGAGCGGGAGGTGGAACCGGGGAGCTGTTTTTT.

V is TRBV12-3 or TRBV12-4 and J is TRBJ2-1; the match to TRBD2 covers 9 bases. The J segment lost 11 bases and the V segment lost 4 bases, leaving 6 bases of the junction unmatched. The CDR3 runs 13 residues. The CDR3 loop is CASSSNSGGKQFF. The CDR3 DNA sequence: TGTGCCAGCAGTTCAAATAGCGGGGGTAAGCAGTTCTTC.

This clonotype turned up a few times. J is TRBJ2-1 and V is TRBV7-9; 7 bases are a match to TRBD1. CDR1 is SEHNR and CDR2 is FQNEAQ in the germline V gene (reference sequence). The CDR3 sequence is 15 residues long. The V gene end was trimmed by 7 bases and the J gene end by 6 bases; junction bases not matched to a gene: 12. For the CDR3, the DNA is TGTGCCAGCATCCGAGGGGGCAATAGATTCAATGAGCAGTTCTTC. This encodes CASIRGGNRFNEQFF.

V usage is TRBV5-1 and J usage is TRBJ2-5; D could derive from TRBD1 or TRBD2 (6 bases each). The CDR3 length is 16 residues. CDR1 is SGHRS, CDR2 YFSETQ, per germline. With 0 bases removed from V and 5 bases from J, the gap between germline ends came to 17 bases. The CDR3 is CASSLALGGHGETQYF. CDR3 DNA sequence: TGCGCCAGCAGCTTGGCCCTGGGGGGCCACGGGGAGACCCAGTACTTC.

This clonotype was picked up a small number of times. This sequence joins TRBV7-9 and TRBJ1-1; D gene ambiguous. CDR1 and CDR2 (germline): SEHNR, FQNEAQ (reference sequence). The V end was cut by 2 bases, the J end by 7 bases, with 11 bases between. The CDR3 contains 13 residues. The CDR3 here is CASSLIVSDEAFF. CDR3 DNA sequence: TGTGCCAGCAGCTTAATTGTCTCAGATGAAGCTTTCTTT.

The rearrangement links TRBV29-1 to TRBJ2-2; 7 positions match TRBD1. The CDR3 totals 14 residues. V shed 7 bases and J 2 bases; nucleotides not matched to a gene: 7. Germline CDR1 reads SQVTM; CDR2 reads ANQGSEA. CDR3 in DNA: TGCAGCGGATTGACAGGGAGTAACACCGGGGAGCTGTTTTTT. It yields the protein CSGLTGSNTGELFF.

This clonotype was detected a few times. This chain connects TRBV28 to TRBJ1-5, with D possibly TRBD1 on 5 matching bases. The germline gives CDR1 MDHEN, CDR2 SYDVKM. The CDR3 extends over 15 amino acids. Trimming stripped 5 bases from V and 3 bases from J, with 14 bases between. The DNA of the CDR3 is TGTGCCAGCAGTCCCCCCGGGGGTAACAATCAGCCCCAGCATTTT. It is translated as CASSPPGGNNQPQHF. Full variable domain (missing parts from reference TRBV28 and TRBJ1-5): DVKVTQSSRYLVKRTGEKVFLECVQDMDHENMFWYRQDPGLGLRLIYFSYDVKMKEKGDIPEGYSVSREKKERFSLILESASTNQTSMYLCASSPPGGNNQPQHFGDGTRLSIL.

The V and J genes are TRBV5-1 and TRBJ2-7; possibly TRBD2 for D (6 bases). The CDR3 extends over 14 amino acids. Germline V gene sequence: CDR1 SGHRS, CDR2 YFSETQ. V lost 1 base to trimming and J lost 2 bases, with 10 bases between them. The CDR3 DNA reads TGCGCCAGCAGCTTGATAGGGAGGCCCTACGAGCAGTACTTC. Amino acid sequence: CASSLIGRPYEQYF.

This clonotype was detected only a few times. The V and J genes are TRBV20-1 and TRBJ2-5, with 8 bases fitting TRBD1. The CDR3 loop spans 11 amino acids. Germline trimming cut 6 bases from V and 7 bases from J; bases unmatched to any gene: 4. CDR1 and CDR2 (germline): DFQATT, SNEGSKA (reference sequence). The CDR3 region has the DNA TGCAGTGCCTGGACAGGGAGGACCCAGTACTTC. Translation: CSAWTGRTQYF.